The next 7 T cell receptor beta chains were all read from a single sample in a study of breast tumors, draining lymph nodes, adjacent tissues. Samples came from axillary lymph nodes draining the breast cancer. TCRdb fed the multiplex PCR reads into MiXCR, producing one record per CDR3 protein. The sample shows some 120,000 distinct CDR3 sequences, just under 20% of them seen only once. The material sequenced was axillary lymph node tissue. These receptors were collected from a female donor with breast cancer. Some clones in this sample may be carry-over from other donors' samples.

This clonotype was counted many times. In DNA, the CDR3 is TGTGCCAGCAGCGCTGGGACAGGGCTTATTGGGCAGTACTTC. Residues: CASSAGTGLIGQYF. The chain links TRBV11-2 to TRBJ2-7, with 9 nucleotides matching TRBD1. V dropped 5 bases and J dropped 9; count of bases not matched to a gene: 11. CDR3 length: 14 residues. The germline gives CDR1 SGHAT, CDR2 FQNNGV.

This clonotype was seen ten or more times. The V gene is TRBV11-2, the J gene TRBJ2-5; 9 nucleotides align to TRBD2. The CDR3 spans 15 residues. V lost 0 bases to trimming and J lost 2 bases; unmatched junction nucleotides: 1. Germline CDR1 SGHAT, CDR2 FQNNGV. CDR3 nucleotides: TGTGCCAGCAGCTTAGATGCGGGGGGGCAAGAGACCCAGTACTTC. Residues: CASSLDAGGQETQYF.

In the case of this clonotype: A read error may be the cause here, since a much bigger clone is one base away. V is TRBV28 and J is TRBJ1-6; a possible D gene is TRBD1 (6 bases). The CDR3 totals 14 residues. Germline lookup yields CDR1 MDHEN and CDR2 SYDVKM. The CDR3 DNA reads TGTGCCAGCAGAGGACAGTTGCGGGGATCACCCCTCCGCTTT. Translated: CASRGQLRGSPLRF.

This clonotype came up many times. The rearrangement links TRBV18 to TRBJ2-5; possibly TRBD1 for D (5 bases). Germline V gene lookup returns CDR1 KGHSH and CDR2 LQKENI. V gave up 5 bases and J gave up 5 bases, with 12 bases separating them. CDR3 length equals 13 residues. The CDR3 protein is CASSIRVGETQYF. The CDR3 DNA follows: TGTGCCAGCTCAATCAGGGTAGGGGAGACCCAGTACTTC.

Points on this clonotype: Given the absence of the conserved phenylalanine or tryptophan at the CDR3 end, a read error is likely. The rearrangement uses TRBV28 and TRBJ2-5; the match to TRBD1 covers 10 bases. V dropped 5 bases and J dropped 5; count of bases not matched to a gene: 8. This CDR3 has 15 amino acids. Looked up from germline, CDR1 is MDHEN and CDR2 is SYDVKM. The CDR3 sequence: CASSPTGQGQETQYS. As DNA, the CDR3 is TGTGCCAGCAGTCCCACGGGACAGGGGCAGGAGACCCAGTACTCC.

This clonotype was found many times. This chain uses TRBV7-3 with TRBJ2-3; D is unclear. The CDR3 spans 13 residues. CDR1 and CDR2 from the germline V gene are SGHTA and FQGTGA. V was trimmed by 2 bases and J by 2 bases, leaving 5 bases between them. The CDR3 region has the DNA TGTGCCAGCAGCTTATGGGTCACAGATACGCAGTATTTT. Translating it yields CASSLWVTDTQYF.

Ten or more counts support this clonotype. The chain uses TRBV7-2 and TRBJ2-7, with 7 bases matching TRBD2. The CDR3 loop spans 12 amino acids. The germline V gene has CDR1 SGHTA and CDR2 FQGNSA. V dropped 3 bases and J dropped 7; count of bases not matched to a gene: 3. For the CDR3, the DNA is TGTGCCAGCAGCTTCTGGGAGGGAGAGCAGTACTTC. Encoded protein: CASSFWEGEQYF.